The 7 T cell receptor beta chains given below trace back to one sample, sequenced in a study of blood T cell repertoires in COVID-19. The table came from immunoSEQ multiplex PCR; TCRdb's copy has only in-frame clones and leaves some out. This repertoire shows about 29,000 clones, approximately 90% found once; its top ten account for more than 15%. Sample: peripheral blood. These receptors came from an older man with acute or convalescent COVID-19.

The rearrangement uses TRBV5-1 and TRBJ1-6, with a tentative D call TRBD1 (5 bases). The germline V and J ends were trimmed by 0 bases and 5 bases, with 15 bases remaining between them. The germline V gene encodes CDR1 SGHRS and CDR2 YFSETQ. The CDR3 loop spans 17 amino acids. The CDR3 DNA follows: TGCGCCAGCAGCTTGGTAATCCGAGACAGTAATAATTCACCCCTCCACTTT. Translated: CASSLVIRDSNNSPLHF. Full variable domain (missing parts from reference TRBV5-1 and TRBJ1-6): KAGVTQTPRYLIKTRGQQVTLSCSPISGHRSVSWYQQTPGQGLQFLFEYFSETQRNKGNFPGRFSGRQFSNSRSEMNVSTLELGDSALYLCASSLVIRDSNNSPLHFGNGTRLTVT.

The chain combines TRBV5-8 with TRBJ2-7; 8 nucleotides agree with TRBD1. CDR1 and CDR2 from the germline V gene are SGHTS and YDEGEE. After removal of 5 bases from V and 0 bases from J, the junction contained 4 bases not matched to a gene. The CDR3 has 14 amino acids. The CDR3 sequence: CASSRDRGSYEQYF. In nucleotides, the CDR3 is TGTGCCAGCAGTCGAGACAGGGGCTCCTACGAGCAGTACTTC.

The rearrangement joins TRBV3-1 (or the pseudogene TRBV3-2) to TRBJ1-2, with 9 positions matching TRBD1. The CDR3 extends over 12 amino acids. Germline assignment: CDR1 LGHDT and CDR2 YNNKEL (reference sequence). With V trimmed by 8 bases and J by 6 bases, 4 bases remained unmatched. The DNA for the CDR3 is TGTGCCAGCGGGGACAGGGTACATGGCTACACCTTC. Amino acid sequence: CASGDRVHGYTF.

The chain combines TRBV5-1 with TRBJ1-1; D unclear. This CDR3 has 13 amino acids. Per the germline V gene, CDR1 is SGHRS and CDR2 is YFSETQ. V was pared by 0 bases and J by 4 bases, with 7 bases between. CDR3 sequence: CASSLGLSTEAFF. The CDR3 DNA reads as TGCGCCAGCAGCTTGGGACTTAGCACTGAAGCTTTCTTT.

The chain employs TRBV2 and TRBJ1-3; D gene uncertain. In germline, CDR1 is SNHLY, CDR2 FYNNEI. V was trimmed by 7 bases and J by 1 base, leaving 14 bases between them. This CDR3 region has 15 residues. The CDR3 region is CASTRSAGSGNTIYF. The CDR3 DNA is TGTGCCAGCACGAGATCCGCGGGGTCTGGAAACACCATATATTTT.

The CDR3 nucleotides are TGTGCCAGCAGCTCAACAAGACAGAAAACCTATAATTCACCCCTCCACTTT. It translates to CASSSTRQKTYNSPLHF. V is TRBV5-4 and J is TRBJ1-6; a weak D match, TRBD1 (5 bases). The CDR3 is 17 residues long. V was clipped by 3 bases and J by 2 bases, with 15 bases between them. Germline V gives CDR1 SGHNT, CDR2 YYREEE (reference sequence). Full variable domain (missing parts from reference TRBV5-4 and TRBJ1-6): ETGVTQSPTHLIKTRGQQVTLRCSSQSGHNTVSWYQQALGQGPQFIFQYYREEENGRGNFPPRFSGLQFPNYSSELNVNALELDDSALYLCASSSTRQKTYNSPLHFGNGTRLTVT.

The V call is TRBV4-1, the J call TRBJ1-2, with TRBD1 as a possible D gene (6 bases). The CDR3 has 15 amino acids. Trimming removed 3 bases from V and 2 bases from J, with 13 bases in between. CDR1 and CDR2 from the germline V gene are MGHRA and YSYEKL. DNA of the CDR3: TGCGCCAGCAGCCAGGGAACTCAGGGGAACTATGGCTACACCTTC. This encodes CASSQGTQGNYGYTF.